The rows below give T cell receptor beta chains drawn from one sample of a study of early T cells in non-severe SARS-CoV-2 infection. TCRdb passed the 5' RACE reads through MiXCR, listing each CDR3 protein once. Of approximately 70,000 distinct CDR3 sequences in the sample, more than 10% are singletons; the top ten hold 4.5%. Sequenced input: whole blood. The receptors stem from an adult who was a healthcare worker with PCR-confirmed SARS-CoV-2 infection or an uninfected control (not recorded which). Both conserved end residues are part of each CDR3. Fields, in order: clone size, CDR3 length, J gene, D gene, V gene, CDR3 protein, CDR3 DNA. The D gene is left open where the match is weak. The size field is filled for only some rows; it gives once, few, many or a size class.

size: many; length: 14; J: TRBJ1-2; D: .; V: TRBV19; CDR3: CASSTLDRRNGYTF; DNA: TGTGCCAGTAGTACCTTAGACAGGAGAAATGGCTACACCTTC
size: many; length: 14; J: TRBJ1-6; D: .; V: TRBV5-1; CDR3: CASSLGRDNSPLHF; DNA: TGCGCCAGCAGCCTGGGACGGGATAATTCACCCCTCCACTTT
size: .; length: 14; J: TRBJ2-7; D: .; V: TRBV6-6; CDR3: CATCRRDGYYEQYF; DNA: TGTGCCACCTGCCGACGGGACGGCTACTACGAGCAGTACTTC
size: .; length: 15; J: TRBJ2-2; D: .; V: TRBV3-1; CDR3: CASSRSEGRTGELFF; DNA: TGTGCCAGCAGCCGCAGTGAGGGTCGGACCGGGGAGCTGTTTTTT
size: .; length: 12; J: TRBJ1-5; D: .; V: TRBV12-3/TRBV12-4; CDR3: CASSFNQQPQHF; DNA: TGTGCCAGCAGCTTCAATCAACAGCCCCAGCATTTT
size: many; length: 16; J: TRBJ1-3; D: .; V: TRBV2; CDR3: CASSFGRGLGGNTIYF; DNA: TGTGCCAGCAGTTTCGGCAGGGGTCTCGGAGGAAACACCATATATTTT
size: .; length: 14; J: TRBJ2-7; D: .; V: TRBV28; CDR3: CASSTGTNSYEQYF; DNA: TGTGCCAGCAGTACCGGGACAAACTCCTACGAGCAGTACTTC
size: many; length: 15; J: TRBJ2-7; D: TRBD1; V: TRBV5-6; CDR3: CASSSRQGHLGEQYF; DNA: TGTGCCAGCAGCTCCAGACAGGGACACTTAGGAGAGCAGTACTTC
size: .; length: 15; J: TRBJ2-7; D: TRBD2; V: TRBV7-6; CDR3: CASSPLSGGEYEQYF; DNA: TGTGCCAGCAGCCCCCTTAGCGGGGGAGAATACGAGCAGTACTTC
size: few; length: 13; J: TRBJ1-1; D: .; V: TRBV6-5; CDR3: CASSSDRDTEAFF; DNA: TGTGCCAGCAGTTCTGACCGCGACACTGAAGCTTTCTTT
size: few; length: 15; J: TRBJ2-2; D: .; V: TRBV7-2; CDR3: CASSSYRVNTGELFF; DNA: TGTGCCAGCAGCTCCTACAGGGTTAACACCGGGGAGCTGTTTTTT
size: many; length: 14; J: TRBJ1-4; D: .; V: TRBV19; CDR3: CASSMGTAPEKLFF; DNA: TGTGCCAGTAGTATGGGCACCGCGCCAGAAAAACTGTTTTTT
size: .; length: 12; J: TRBJ2-1; D: .; V: TRBV2; CDR3: CASRPLGREQFF; DNA: TGTGCCAGCAGACCTTTGGGAAGAGAGCAGTTCTTC
size: few; length: 16; J: TRBJ2-6; D: TRBD1; V: TRBV11-2; CDR3: CASSSQDRVGANVLTF; DNA: TGTGCCAGCAGCTCCCAAGACAGGGTTGGGGCCAACGTCCTGACTTTC
size: .; length: 14; J: TRBJ2-7; D: TRBD2; V: TRBV12-3/TRBV12-4; CDR3: CASSTSGSRYEQYF; DNA: TGTGCCAGCAGCACTAGCGGGAGTCGCTACGAGCAGTACTTC
size: many; length: 14; J: TRBJ1-4; D: .; V: TRBV19; CDR3: CASTSRSTNEKLFF; DNA: TGTGCCAGTACGTCCAGGTCAACTAATGAAAAACTGTTTTTT
size: .; length: 12; J: TRBJ2-7; D: .; V: TRBV30; CDR3: CAWSVRRDEQYF; DNA: TGTGCCTGGAGTGTAAGGCGGGATGAGCAGTACTTC
size: many; length: 14; J: TRBJ2-7; D: .; V: TRBV29-1; CDR3: CSVEGLRGSYEQYF; DNA: TGCAGCGTTGAAGGCTTACGTGGGTCCTACGAGCAGTACTTC
size: many; length: 22; J: TRBJ2-1; D: TRBD2; V: TRBV10-1; CDR3: CASREPTIPTSGGPSSYNEQFF; DNA: TGCGCCAGCAGGGAACCGACTATACCGACTAGCGGGGGACCCAGCTCCTACAATGAGCAGTTCTTC
size: few; length: 15; J: TRBJ1-5; D: TRBD1; V: TRBV16; CDR3: CASSPRGGANQPQHF; DNA: TGTGCCAGCAGCCCTCGAGGGGGCGCGAATCAGCCCCAGCATTTT
size: many; length: 13; J: TRBJ2-3; D: .; V: TRBV28; CDR3: CASSLYFTDTQYF; DNA: TGTGCCAGCAGTTTATATTTCACAGATACGCAGTATTTT
size: .; length: 14; J: TRBJ2-7; D: .; V: TRBV6-5; CDR3: CASSWRAGSYEQYF; DNA: TGTGCCAGCAGTTGGAGGGCAGGTTCCTACGAGCAGTACTTC
size: .; length: 15; J: TRBJ1-1; D: TRBD1; V: TRBV4-1; CDR3: CASSQGQGGGTEAFF; DNA: TGCGCCAGCAGCCAGGGACAGGGCGGCGGCACTGAAGCTTTCTTT
size: many; length: 12; J: TRBJ1-3; D: .; V: TRBV5-8; CDR3: CASSSEGNTIYF; DNA: TGTGCCAGCAGTTCCGAAGGAAACACCATATATTTT
size: .; length: 17; J: TRBJ2-2; D: TRBD1; V: TRBV23-1; CDR3: CASSQFSGTGDTGELFF; DNA: TGCGCCAGCAGTCAATTCTCCGGGACAGGGGACACCGGGGAGCTGTTTTTT
size: .; length: 15; J: TRBJ2-5; D: TRBD2; V: TRBV12-3/TRBV12-4; CDR3: CASSLLAGGGETQYF; DNA: TGTGCCAGCAGTTTACTAGCGGGAGGTGGGGAGACCCAGTACTTC
size: many; length: 14; J: TRBJ1-1; D: .; V: TRBV29-1; CDR3: CSYRDAGRGTEAFF; DNA: TGCAGCTACCGGGACGCCGGACGGGGTACTGAAGCTTTCTTT
size: .; length: 13; J: TRBJ2-3; D: .; V: TRBV7-3; CDR3: CASSLTFRDTQYF; DNA: TGTGCCAGCAGCTTAACGTTTCGGGATACGCAGTATTTT
size: many; length: 12; J: TRBJ2-5; D: .; V: TRBV12-3/TRBV12-4; CDR3: CASSALWGTQYF; DNA: TGTGCCAGCAGCGCCCTTTGGGGGACCCAGTACTTC
size: many; length: 14; J: TRBJ2-7; D: .; V: TRBV2; CDR3: CASSEGSVSIEQYF; DNA: TGTGCCAGCAGTGAAGGCTCCGTAAGTATTGAGCAGTACTTC
size: once; length: 13; J: TRBJ1-2; D: .; V: TRBV20-1; CDR3: CSARDRREFGYTF; DNA: TGCAGTGCTAGAGATAGAAGGGAATTTGGCTACACCTTC
size: few; length: 15; J: TRBJ2-1; D: .; V: TRBV11-2; CDR3: CASSHGVSAYNEQFF; DNA: TGTGCCAGCAGTCACGGGGTATCTGCCTACAATGAGCAGTTCTTC
size: .; length: 15; J: TRBJ1-4; D: .; V: TRBV5-1; CDR3: CASSFNPGGNEKLFF; DNA: TGCGCCAGCAGCTTCAACCCGGGGGGTAATGAAAAACTGTTTTTT
size: .; length: 16; J: TRBJ1-5; D: .; V: TRBV27; CDR3: CASSLSGGVSNQPQHF; DNA: TGTGCCAGCAGTTTATCAGGAGGGGTTAGCAATCAGCCCCAGCATTTT
size: few; length: 15; J: TRBJ1-1; D: TRBD1; V: TRBV7-9; CDR3: CASRPSTGGLTEAFF; DNA: TGTGCCAGCAGGCCCTCGACAGGGGGTTTGACTGAAGCTTTCTTT
size: .; length: 17; J: TRBJ2-4; D: .; V: TRBV12-3/TRBV12-4; CDR3: CASSPQDRLLAKNIQYF; DNA: TGTGCCAGCAGTCCGCAGGACAGACTTTTAGCCAAAAACATTCAGTACTTC
size: many; length: 14; J: TRBJ2-7; D: TRBD1; V: TRBV12-5; CDR3: CASGEGTEPYEQYF; DNA: TGTGCTAGTGGAGAAGGGACAGAACCCTACGAGCAGTACTTC
size: many; length: 15; J: TRBJ1-4; D: .; V: TRBV18; CDR3: CASSPPHDQGKKLFF; DNA: TGTGCCAGCTCACCACCGCATGACCAGGGGAAAAAACTGTTTTTT
size: few; length: 16; J: TRBJ2-3; D: .; V: TRBV9; CDR3: CASSVTPATTTDTQYF; DNA: TGTGCCAGCAGCGTAACCCCAGCGACCACCACAGATACGCAGTATTTT
size: .; length: 14; J: TRBJ2-1; D: .; V: TRBV29-1; CDR3: CSVIAQASYNEQFF; DNA: TGCAGCGTTATCGCCCAGGCGTCCTACAATGAGCAGTTCTTC
size: many; length: 12; J: TRBJ1-1; D: .; V: TRBV12-3/TRBV12-4; CDR3: CASSLAGTEAFF; DNA: TGTGCCAGCAGTTTAGCCGGAACTGAAGCTTTCTTT
size: few; length: 14; J: TRBJ2-5; D: .; V: TRBV7-8; CDR3: CATSLGGYQETQYF; DNA: TGTGCCACCTCGCTTGGCGGGTACCAAGAGACCCAGTACTTC
size: few; length: 13; J: TRBJ2-1; D: .; V: TRBV3-1; CDR3: CASSLRADNEQFF; DNA: TGTGCCAGCAGCCTTCGGGCAGACAATGAGCAGTTCTTC
size: few; length: 15; J: TRBJ2-2; D: .; V: TRBV20-1; CDR3: CSARDPQGTTGELFF; DNA: TGCAGTGCTAGGGACCCCCAGGGAACCACCGGGGAGCTGTTTTTT
size: many; length: 14; J: TRBJ1-1; D: TRBD1; V: TRBV11-2; CDR3: CASSSQGGGTEAFF; DNA: TGTGCCAGCAGCTCACAGGGGGGGGGCACTGAAGCTTTCTTT
size: many; length: 14; J: TRBJ2-1; D: .; V: TRBV20-1; CDR3: CSASWQGSYNEQFF; DNA: TGCAGTGCTAGTTGGCAGGGCTCCTACAATGAGCAGTTCTTC
size: many; length: 15; J: TRBJ2-7; D: TRBD2; V: TRBV29-1; CDR3: CSARGSGGSKYEQYF; DNA: TGCAGCGCCCGGGGTAGCGGGGGCTCAAAGTACGAGCAGTACTTC
size: few; length: 14; J: TRBJ2-7; D: TRBD1; V: TRBV5-1; CDR3: CASSLIGRGYEQYF; DNA: TGCGCCAGCAGCTTGATCGGCAGGGGGTACGAGCAGTACTTC
size: many; length: 15; J: TRBJ2-1; D: TRBD2; V: TRBV29-1; CDR3: CSVVLAGLPGDEQFF; DNA: TGCAGCGTCGTACTAGCGGGGCTTCCAGGGGATGAGCAGTTCTTC
size: many; length: 14; J: TRBJ1-2; D: .; V: TRBV6-5; CDR3: CASSPRQRSFGYTF; DNA: TGTGCCAGCAGTCCCCGGCAGCGTTCATTTGGCTACACCTTC
size: many; length: 14; J: TRBJ2-2; D: .; V: TRBV10-3; CDR3: CAISEGHSTGELFF; DNA: TGTGCCATCAGTGAGGGACATTCCACCGGGGAGCTGTTTTTT
size: many; length: 13; J: TRBJ2-7; D: .; V: TRBV14; CDR3: CASSQDTPYEQYF; DNA: TGTGCCAGCAGCCAAGATACACCCTACGAGCAGTACTTC
size: many; length: 14; J: TRBJ2-2; D: TRBD1; V: TRBV12-3/TRBV12-4; CDR3: CASRPQGAPGELFF; DNA: TGTGCCAGCAGACCCCAGGGGGCCCCCGGGGAGCTGTTTTTT
size: .; length: 16; J: TRBJ2-5; D: TRBD2; V: TRBV12-3/TRBV12-4; CDR3: CASSPYSGVYQETQYF; DNA: TGTGCCAGCAGTCCCTATAGCGGGGTTTACCAAGAGACCCAGTACTTC